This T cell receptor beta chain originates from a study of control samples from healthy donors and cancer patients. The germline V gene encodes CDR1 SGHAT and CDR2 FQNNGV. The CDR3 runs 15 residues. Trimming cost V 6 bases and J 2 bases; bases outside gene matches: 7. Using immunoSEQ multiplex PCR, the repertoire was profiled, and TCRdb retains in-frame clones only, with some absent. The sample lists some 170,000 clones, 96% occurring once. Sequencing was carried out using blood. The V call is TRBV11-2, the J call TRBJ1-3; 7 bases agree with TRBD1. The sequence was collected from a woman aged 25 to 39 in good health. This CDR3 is CASRNNRGAGNTIYF. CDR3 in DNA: TGTGCCAGCAGAAACAACAGGGGAGCTGGAAACACCATATATTTT.